The text below deals with one TCR beta chain. Its antigen remains unidentified. Germline V gives CDR1 MNHEY, CDR2 SVGEGT. V lost 2 bases, J lost 2 bases, and 13 bases lay in between. This CDR3 has 17 residues. This sample is drawn from a study of T cell responses to AZD1222 COVID-19 vaccine. Study conclusions and caveats: Only six people who got AZD1222 tested seropositive at baseline. Most donors were white British, females outnumbered males, and clonal diversity was possibly underestimated.

Using immunoSEQ multiplex PCR, the repertoire was profiled, and TCRdb retains in-frame clones only, with some absent. Of around 170,000 clones in the sample, roughly 91% were seen once. The chain uses TRBV6-2 or TRBV6-3 and TRBJ2-6; no definite D call. The clonotype comes from an adult in good health. Material: peripheral blood, obtained on day 0 of AZD1222 vaccination. The CDR3 region is CASSYLARKAGANVLTF. In DNA form, the CDR3 reads TGTGCCAGCAGTTACCTGGCTAGAAAGGCTGGGGCCAACGTCCTGACTTTC.